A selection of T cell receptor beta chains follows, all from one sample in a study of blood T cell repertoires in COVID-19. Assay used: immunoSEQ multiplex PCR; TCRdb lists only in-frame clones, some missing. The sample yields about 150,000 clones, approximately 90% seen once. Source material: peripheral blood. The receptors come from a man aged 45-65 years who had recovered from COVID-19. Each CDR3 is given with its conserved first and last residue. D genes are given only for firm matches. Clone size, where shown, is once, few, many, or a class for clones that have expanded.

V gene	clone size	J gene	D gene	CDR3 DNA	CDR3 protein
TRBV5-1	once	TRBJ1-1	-	TGCGCCAGCAGCTATACCGACAGGTCTGAAGCTTTCTTT	CASSYTDRSEAFF
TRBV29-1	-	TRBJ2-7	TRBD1	TGCAGCGTTCAGGGGGCCCCAGGCTACGAGCAGTACTTC	CSVQGAPGYEQYF
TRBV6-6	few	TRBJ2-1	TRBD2	TGTGCCAGCAGTCCTCGACTAGCCGGCTCCTACAATGAGCAGTTCTTC	CASSPRLAGSYNEQFF
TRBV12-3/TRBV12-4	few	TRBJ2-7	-	TGTGCCAGCAGGTACGGGACACTCTACGAGCAGTACTTC	CASRYGTLYEQYF
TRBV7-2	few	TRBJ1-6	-	TGTGCCAGCAGCTTAGCCACAGGGAATTCACCCCTCCACTTT	CASSLATGNSPLHF
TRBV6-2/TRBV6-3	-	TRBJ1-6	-	TGTGCCAGCAGCGATCGGACAGAGGTTAATTCACCCCTCCACTTT	CASSDRTEVNSPLHF
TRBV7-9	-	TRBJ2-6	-	TGTGCCAGCAGCTTAGCGGGCACTGGGGCCAACGTCCTGACTTTC	CASSLAGTGANVLTF
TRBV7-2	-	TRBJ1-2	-	TGTGCCAGCAGCTTAGCGAGACAGAACTATGGCTACACCTTC	CASSLARQNYGYTF
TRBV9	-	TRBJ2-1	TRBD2	TGTGCCAGCAGCGTAGCCGGACTAGCGGGCTACAATGAGCAGTTCTTC	CASSVAGLAGYNEQFF
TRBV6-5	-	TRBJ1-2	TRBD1	TGTGCCAGCAGGCCTACCCAGGGGGCGGCTGGCTACACCTTC	CASRPTQGAAGYTF
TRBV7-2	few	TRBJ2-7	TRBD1	TGTGCCAGCAGCGAAACCGGGACAGTCTACGAGCAGTACTTC	CASSETGTVYEQYF
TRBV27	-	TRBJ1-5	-	TGTGCCAGCAGTTTGGGCTCCTCAGGCAATCAGCCCCAGCATTTT	CASSLGSSGNQPQHF
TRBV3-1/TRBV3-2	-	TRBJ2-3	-	TGTGCCAGCAGCCAAGCCGGGCTAGCGTCAGATACGCAGTATTTT	CASSQAGLASDTQYF
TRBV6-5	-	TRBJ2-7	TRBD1	TGTGCCAGCAGGTCCGGGACAGGGTTAAACGAGCAGTACTTC	CASRSGTGLNEQYF
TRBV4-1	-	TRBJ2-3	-	TGCGCCAGCAGCCATGACTGGCCAGCGGCTAGCACAGATACGCAGTATTTT	CASSHDWPAASTDTQYF
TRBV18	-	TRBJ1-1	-	TGTGCCAGCTCACCAGCGGTGAACACTGAAGCTTTCTTT	CASSPAVNTEAFF
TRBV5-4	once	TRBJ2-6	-	TGTGCCAGCAGCTTACCGGGGAGCTCTGGGGCCAACGTCCTGACTTTC	CASSLPGSSGANVLTF
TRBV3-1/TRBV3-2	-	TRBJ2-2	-	TGTGCCAGCAGCCCCAGGGGTATGGTGGCCACCGGGGAGCTGTTTTTT	CASSPRGMVATGELFF
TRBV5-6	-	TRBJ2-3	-	TGTGCCAGCAGCTTGTTAGCGTACACAGATACGCAGTATTTT	CASSLLAYTDTQYF
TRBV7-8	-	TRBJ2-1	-	TGTGCCAGCAGCTTATATCGAGCGGACGGGGGTGAGCAGTTCTTC	CASSLYRADGGEQFF